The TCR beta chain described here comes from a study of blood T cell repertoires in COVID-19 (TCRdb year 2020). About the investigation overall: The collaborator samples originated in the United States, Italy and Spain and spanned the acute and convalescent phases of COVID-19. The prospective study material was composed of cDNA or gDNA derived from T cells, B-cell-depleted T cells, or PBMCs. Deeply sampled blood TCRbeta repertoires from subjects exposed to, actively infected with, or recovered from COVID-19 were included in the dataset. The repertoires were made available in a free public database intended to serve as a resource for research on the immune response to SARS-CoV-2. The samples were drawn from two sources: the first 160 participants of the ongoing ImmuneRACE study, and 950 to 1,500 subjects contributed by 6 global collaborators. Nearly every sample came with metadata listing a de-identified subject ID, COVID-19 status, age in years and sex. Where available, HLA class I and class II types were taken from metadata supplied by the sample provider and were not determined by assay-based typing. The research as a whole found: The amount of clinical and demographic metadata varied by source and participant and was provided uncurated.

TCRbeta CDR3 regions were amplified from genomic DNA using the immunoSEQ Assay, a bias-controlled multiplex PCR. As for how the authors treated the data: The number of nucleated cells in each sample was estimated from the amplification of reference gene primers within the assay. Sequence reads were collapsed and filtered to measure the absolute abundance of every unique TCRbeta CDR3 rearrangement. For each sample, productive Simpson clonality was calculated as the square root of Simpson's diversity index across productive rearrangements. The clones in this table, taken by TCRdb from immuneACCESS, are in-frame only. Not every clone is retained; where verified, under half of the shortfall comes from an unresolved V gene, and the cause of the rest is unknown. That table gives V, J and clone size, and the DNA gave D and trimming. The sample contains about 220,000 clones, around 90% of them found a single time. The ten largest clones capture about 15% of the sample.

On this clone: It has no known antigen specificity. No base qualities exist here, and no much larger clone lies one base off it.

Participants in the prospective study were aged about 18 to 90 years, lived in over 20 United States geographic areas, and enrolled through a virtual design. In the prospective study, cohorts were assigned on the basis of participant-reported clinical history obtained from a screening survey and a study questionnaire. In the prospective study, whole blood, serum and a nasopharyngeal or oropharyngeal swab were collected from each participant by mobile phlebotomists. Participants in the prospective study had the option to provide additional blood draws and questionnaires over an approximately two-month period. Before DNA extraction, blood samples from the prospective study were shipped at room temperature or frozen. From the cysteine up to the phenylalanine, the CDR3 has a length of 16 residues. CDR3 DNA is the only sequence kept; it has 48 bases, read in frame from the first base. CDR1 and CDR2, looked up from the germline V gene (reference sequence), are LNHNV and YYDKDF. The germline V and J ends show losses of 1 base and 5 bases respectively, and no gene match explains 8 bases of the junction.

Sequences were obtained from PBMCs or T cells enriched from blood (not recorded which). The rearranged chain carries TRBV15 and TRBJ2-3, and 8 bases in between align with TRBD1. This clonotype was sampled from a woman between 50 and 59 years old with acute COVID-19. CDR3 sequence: CATSRVGRGQRDTQYF. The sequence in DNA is TGTGCCACCAGCAGAGTAGGCAGGGGGCAAAGAGATACGCAGTATTTT.